The entry below describes one T cell receptor beta chain. The antigen is not known. The data belong to a study of T cells in Graves' hyperthyroidism and ophthalmopathy. The germline V gene encodes CDR1 DFQATT and CDR2 SNEGSKA (reference sequence). V was shortened by 0 bases and J by 8 bases, with 20 bases between the two germline ends. This CDR3 comprises 15 residues. The investigators amplified TCR beta CDR3 regions from RNA transcripts. The HTBI primer set drove a first-round RT-PCR of the TCR CDR3. Each CDR3 protein is one row after TCRdb ran MiXCR on the multiplex PCR reads. Among more than 300,000 distinct CDR3 sequences, about 13% were seen once, and the ten largest hold around a tenth. General study findings and limits: In the blood, most expanded thyroid clonotypes above 0.001 appeared as well.

Over 18 months, lack of ophthalmopathy progression marked Graves' hyperthyroidism as stable. Input material: blood. This TCR derives from a woman between 18 and 29 years old with Graves' hyperthyroidism. The rearrangement uses TRBV20-1 and TRBJ2-7; unclear D gene. The CDR3: CSARDDYPSRTKQYF. CDR3 DNA: TGCAGTGCTAGAGATGATTACCCCTCCCGAACCAAGCAGTACTTC.